These 4 T cell receptor beta chains came from one sample sequenced in a study of T cells in narcolepsy. Generated by immunoSEQ multiplex PCR, the TCRdb table keeps only in-frame clones and is missing some. Among about 35,000 clones listed, around 80% were seen once. Sequencing was carried out using memory (CD45RA-) CD4+ T cells from blood. The source of these receptors is a human donor in good health.

This chain connects TRBV7-2 to TRBJ2-3; 11 nucleotides align to TRBD2. The CDR3 covers 17 residues. V was pared by 0 bases and J by 4 bases, with 6 bases of the junction left unmatched. Germline assignment: CDR1 SGHTA and CDR2 FQGNSA. CDR3 region: CASSLAVAGGPADTQYF. The CDR3 DNA follows: TGTGCCAGCAGCTTAGCAGTAGCGGGGGGGCCGGCAGATACGCAGTATTTT.

V gene TRBV6-6 combines with J gene TRBJ2-1; either TRBD1 or TRBD2 may supply D (5 bases each). The V gene's germline CDR1 is MNHNY and CDR2 SVGAGI (reference sequence). The CDR3 runs 13 residues. The germline V and J ends were trimmed by 6 bases and 7 bases, with 13 bases remaining between them. CDR3 DNA sequence: TGTGCCAGCAGCTCCTTGGGGGAGAATGAGCAGTTCTTC. It translates to CASSSLGENEQFF.

This chain links TRBV9 with TRBJ2-2, with 9 bases lining up with TRBD2. The CDR3 is 16 amino acids. Germline lookup yields CDR1 SGDLS and CDR2 YYNGEE. J was trimmed by 8 bases and V by 0 bases; bases with no gene match: 8. The CDR3 loop reads CASSVAPSGVVGELFF. In DNA form, the CDR3 reads TGTGCCAGCAGCGTAGCCCCTAGCGGGGTAGTTGGGGAGCTGTTTTTT. Full variable domain (outside the CDR3, taken from reference TRBV9 and TRBJ2-2): DSGVTQTPKHLITATGQRVTLRCSPRSGDLSVYWYQQSLDQGLQFLIQYYNGEERAKGNILERFSAQQFPDLHSELNLSSLELGDSALYFCASSVAPSGVVGELFFGEGSRLTVL.

The V call is TRBV28, the J call TRBJ2-3, with D unresolved. V dropped 2 bases and J dropped 5 bases, with 2 bases sitting between them. CDR1 and CDR2 from the germline V gene are MDHEN and SYDVKM. CDR3 size: 11 residues. CDR3 sequence (DNA): TGTGCCAGCAGTTTAAAAGATACGCAGTATTTT. Protein sequence: CASSLKDTQYF.